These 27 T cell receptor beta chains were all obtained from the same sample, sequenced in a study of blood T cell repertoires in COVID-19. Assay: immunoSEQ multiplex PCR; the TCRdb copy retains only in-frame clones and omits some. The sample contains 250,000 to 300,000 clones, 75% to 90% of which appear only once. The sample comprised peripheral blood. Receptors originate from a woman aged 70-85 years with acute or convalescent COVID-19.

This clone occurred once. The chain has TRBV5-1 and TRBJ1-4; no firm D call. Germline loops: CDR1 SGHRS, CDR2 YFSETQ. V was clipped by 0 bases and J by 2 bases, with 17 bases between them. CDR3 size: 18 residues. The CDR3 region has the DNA TGCGCCAGCAGCTTGGGAAGTAGTACAGTCCCCACTAATGAAAAACTGTTTTTT. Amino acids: CASSLGSSTVPTNEKLFF.

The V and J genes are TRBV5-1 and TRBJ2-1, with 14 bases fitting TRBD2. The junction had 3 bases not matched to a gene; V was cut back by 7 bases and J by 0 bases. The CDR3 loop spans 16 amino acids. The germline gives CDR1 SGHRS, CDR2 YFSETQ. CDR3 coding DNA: TGCGCCAGCGCGACTAGCGGGGGGGCCTCCTACAATGAGCAGTTCTTC. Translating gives CASATSGGASYNEQFF.

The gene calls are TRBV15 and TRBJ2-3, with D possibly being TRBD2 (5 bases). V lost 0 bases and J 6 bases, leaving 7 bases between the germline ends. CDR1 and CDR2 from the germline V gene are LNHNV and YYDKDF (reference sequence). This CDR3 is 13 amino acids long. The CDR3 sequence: CATSRDPGDTQYF. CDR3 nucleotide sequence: TGTGCCACCAGCAGAGATCCGGGGGATACGCAGTATTTT.

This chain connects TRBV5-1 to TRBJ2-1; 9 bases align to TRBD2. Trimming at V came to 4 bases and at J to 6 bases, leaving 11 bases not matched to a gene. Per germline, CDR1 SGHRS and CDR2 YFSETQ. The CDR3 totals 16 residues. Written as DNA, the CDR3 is TGCGCCAGCAGCCTTCATCCGGGACTAGCAAGCAATGAGCAGTTCTTC. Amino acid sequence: CASSLHPGLASNEQFF.

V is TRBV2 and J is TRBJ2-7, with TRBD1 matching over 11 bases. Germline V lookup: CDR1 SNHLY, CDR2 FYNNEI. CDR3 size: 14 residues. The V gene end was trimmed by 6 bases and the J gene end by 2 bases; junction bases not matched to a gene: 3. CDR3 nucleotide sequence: TGTGCCAGCAGCGGGGGACAGGGGGCCTACGAGCAGTACTTC. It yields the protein CASSGGQGAYEQYF.

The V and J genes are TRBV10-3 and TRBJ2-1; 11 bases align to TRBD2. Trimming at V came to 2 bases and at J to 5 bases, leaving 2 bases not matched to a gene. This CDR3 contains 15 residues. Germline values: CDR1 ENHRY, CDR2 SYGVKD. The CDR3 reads CAISETSGGNNEQFF. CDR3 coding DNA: TGTGCCATCAGTGAGACTAGCGGGGGAAACAATGAGCAGTTCTTC.

In DNA, the CDR3 is TGTGCCAGCAGCAGGGACAGGAGACCCTCCTACGAGCAGTACTTC. Translation gives CASSRDRRPSYEQYF. The chain has TRBV6-5 and TRBJ2-7; 8 bases are a match to TRBD1. Germline lookup yields CDR1 MNHEY and CDR2 SVGAGI. J lost 0 bases, V lost 6 bases, and 7 bases had no gene match. The CDR3 is 15 amino acids.

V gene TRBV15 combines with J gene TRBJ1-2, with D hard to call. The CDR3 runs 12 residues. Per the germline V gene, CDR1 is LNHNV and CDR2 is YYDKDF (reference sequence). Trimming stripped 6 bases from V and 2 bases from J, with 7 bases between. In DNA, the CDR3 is TGTGCCACCAGTCAGGAAAACTATGGCTACACCTTC. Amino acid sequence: CATSQENYGYTF.

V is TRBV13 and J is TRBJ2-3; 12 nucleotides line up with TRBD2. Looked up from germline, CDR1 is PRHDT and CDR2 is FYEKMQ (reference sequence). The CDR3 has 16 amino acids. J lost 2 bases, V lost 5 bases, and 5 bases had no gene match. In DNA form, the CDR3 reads TGTGCCAGCAGCCCCGGACTAGCGGGATTCACAGATACGCAGTATTTT. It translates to CASSPGLAGFTDTQYF.

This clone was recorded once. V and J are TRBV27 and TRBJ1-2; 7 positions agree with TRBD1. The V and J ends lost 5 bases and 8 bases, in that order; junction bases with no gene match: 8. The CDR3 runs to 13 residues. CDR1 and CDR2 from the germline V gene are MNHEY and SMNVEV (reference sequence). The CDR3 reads CASSLRQGGGYTF. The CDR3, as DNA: TGTGCCAGCAGTCTCAGACAGGGCGGCGGCTACACCTTC.

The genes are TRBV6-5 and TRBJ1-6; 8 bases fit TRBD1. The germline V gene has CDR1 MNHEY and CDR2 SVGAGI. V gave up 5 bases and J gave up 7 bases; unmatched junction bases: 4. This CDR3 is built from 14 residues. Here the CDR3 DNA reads TGTGCCAGCAGTCAGGGGGCTGAAAATTCACCCCTCCACTTT. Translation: CASSQGAENSPLHF.

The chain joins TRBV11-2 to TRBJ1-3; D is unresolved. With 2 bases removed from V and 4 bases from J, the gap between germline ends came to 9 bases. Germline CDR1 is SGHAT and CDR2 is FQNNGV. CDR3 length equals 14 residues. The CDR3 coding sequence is TGTGCCAGCAGCTTAAATCTCGGGGGAAACACCATATATTTT. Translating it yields CASSLNLGGNTIYF.

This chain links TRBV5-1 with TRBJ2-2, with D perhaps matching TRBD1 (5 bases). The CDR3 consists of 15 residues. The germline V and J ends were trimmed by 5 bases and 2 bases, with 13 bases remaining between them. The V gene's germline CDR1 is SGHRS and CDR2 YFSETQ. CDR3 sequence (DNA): TGCGCCAGCAGGGATAGGGGAACCAACACCGGGGAGCTGTTTTTT. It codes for CASRDRGTNTGELFF.

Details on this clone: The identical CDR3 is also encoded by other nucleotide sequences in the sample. The CDR3 nucleotides read TGTGCCACCAGTGATTTAACGGGGAACTATGGCTACACCTTC. Translation: CATSDLTGNYGYTF. The chain recombines TRBV24-1 with TRBJ1-2, with D uncertain. The CDR3 spans 14 residues. V was trimmed by 1 base and J by 2 bases, leaving 7 bases between them. The germline CDR1 and CDR2 sequences are KGHDR and SFDVKD.

Written as DNA, the CDR3 is TGTGCCAGCAGTTTAGGGACAGCGGTCCCCCAGACCCAGTACTTC. Its protein product is CASSLGTAVPQTQYF. This chain joins TRBV27 and TRBJ2-5; 7 nucleotides align to TRBD1. Trimming removed 2 bases from V and 6 bases from J; junction bases left unmatched: 9. CDR1 is MNHEY, CDR2 SMNVEV, per germline (reference sequence). This CDR3 contains 15 residues.

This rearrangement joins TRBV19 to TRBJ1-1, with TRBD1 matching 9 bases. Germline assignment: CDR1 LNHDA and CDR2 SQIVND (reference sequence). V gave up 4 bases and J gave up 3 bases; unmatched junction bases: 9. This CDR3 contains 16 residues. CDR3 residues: CASSKRRDRADTEAFF. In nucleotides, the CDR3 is TGTGCCAGTAGTAAACGCCGGGACAGGGCGGACACTGAAGCTTTCTTT.

CDR3: CASILDRFEKLFF. For the CDR3, the DNA is TGTGCCAGCATCCTGGACAGATTTGAAAAACTGTTTTTT. This chain uses TRBV6-6 with TRBJ1-4; TRBD1 is a possible D gene (6 bases). Germline CDR1 reads MNHNY; CDR2 reads SVGAGI (reference sequence). V lost 7 bases and J 7 bases, leaving 13 bases between the germline ends. The CDR3 loop spans 13 amino acids.

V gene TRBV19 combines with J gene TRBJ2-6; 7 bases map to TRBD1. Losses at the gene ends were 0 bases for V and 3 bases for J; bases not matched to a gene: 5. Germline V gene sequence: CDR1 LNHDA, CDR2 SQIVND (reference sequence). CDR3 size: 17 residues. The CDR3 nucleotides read TGTGCCAGTAGTATAGATACAGGGGTCCATGGGGCCAACGTCCTGACTTTC. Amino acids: CASSIDTGVHGANVLTF.

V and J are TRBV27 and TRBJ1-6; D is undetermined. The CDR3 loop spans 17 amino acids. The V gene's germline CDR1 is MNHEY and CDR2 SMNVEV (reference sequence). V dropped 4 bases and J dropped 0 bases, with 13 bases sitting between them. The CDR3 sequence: CASSYTYSNSYNSPLHF. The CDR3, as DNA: TGTGCCAGCAGTTACACCTACAGTAACTCCTATAATTCACCCCTCCACTTT.

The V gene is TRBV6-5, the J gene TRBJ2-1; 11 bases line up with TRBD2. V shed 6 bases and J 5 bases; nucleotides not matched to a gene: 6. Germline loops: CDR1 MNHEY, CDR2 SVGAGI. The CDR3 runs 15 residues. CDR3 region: CASRATSGGHNEQFF. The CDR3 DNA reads TGTGCCAGCAGGGCTACTAGCGGGGGCCACAATGAGCAGTTCTTC.

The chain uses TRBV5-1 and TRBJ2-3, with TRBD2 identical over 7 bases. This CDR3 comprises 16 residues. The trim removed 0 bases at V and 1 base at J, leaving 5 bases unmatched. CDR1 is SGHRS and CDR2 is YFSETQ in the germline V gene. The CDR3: CASSLGATSGTDTQYF. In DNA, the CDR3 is TGCGCCAGCAGCTTGGGGGCTACTAGCGGCACAGATACGCAGTATTTT.

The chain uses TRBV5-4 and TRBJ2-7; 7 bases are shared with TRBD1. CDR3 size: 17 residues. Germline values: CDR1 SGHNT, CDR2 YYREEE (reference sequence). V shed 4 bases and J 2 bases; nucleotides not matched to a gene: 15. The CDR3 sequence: CASSTPFTPGTAYEQYF. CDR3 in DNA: TGTGCCAGCAGCACCCCTTTTACGCCGGGGACAGCCTACGAGCAGTACTTC.

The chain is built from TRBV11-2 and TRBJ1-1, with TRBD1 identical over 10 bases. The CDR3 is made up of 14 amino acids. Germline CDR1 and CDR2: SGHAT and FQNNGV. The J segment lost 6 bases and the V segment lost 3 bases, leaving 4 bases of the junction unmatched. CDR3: CASSFDRGHAEAFF. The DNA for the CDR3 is TGTGCCAGCAGCTTCGACAGGGGGCACGCTGAAGCTTTCTTT.

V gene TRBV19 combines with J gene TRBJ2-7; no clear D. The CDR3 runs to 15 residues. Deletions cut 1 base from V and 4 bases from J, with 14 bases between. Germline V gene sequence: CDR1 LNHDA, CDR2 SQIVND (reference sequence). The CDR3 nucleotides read TGTGCCAGTAGTATAGGTAGCCAGCCGCCGTACGAGCAGTACTTC. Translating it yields CASSIGSQPPYEQYF.

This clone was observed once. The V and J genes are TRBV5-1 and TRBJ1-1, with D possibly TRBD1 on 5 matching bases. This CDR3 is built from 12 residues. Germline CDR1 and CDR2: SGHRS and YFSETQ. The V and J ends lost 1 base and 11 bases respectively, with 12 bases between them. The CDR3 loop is CASSLSGDEAFF. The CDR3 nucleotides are TGCGCCAGCAGCTTGTCGGGGGATGAGGCTTTCTTT.

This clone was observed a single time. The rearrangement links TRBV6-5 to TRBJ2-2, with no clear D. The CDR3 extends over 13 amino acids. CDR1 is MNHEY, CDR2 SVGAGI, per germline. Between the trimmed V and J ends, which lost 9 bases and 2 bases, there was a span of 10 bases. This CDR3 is CARSGFNTGELFF. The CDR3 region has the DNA TGTGCCAGGTCGGGTTTTAACACCGGGGAGCTGTTTTTT.

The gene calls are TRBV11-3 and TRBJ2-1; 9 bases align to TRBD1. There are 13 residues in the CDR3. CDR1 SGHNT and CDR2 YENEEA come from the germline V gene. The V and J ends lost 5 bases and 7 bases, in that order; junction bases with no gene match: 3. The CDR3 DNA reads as TGTGCCAGCAGCCGGGACAGGGTTAATGAGCAGTTCTTC. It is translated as CASSRDRVNEQFF. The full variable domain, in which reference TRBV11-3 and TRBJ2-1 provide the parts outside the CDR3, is EAGVVQSPRYKIIEKKQPVAFWCNPISGHNTLYWYLQNLGQGPELLIRYENEEAVDDSQLPKDRFSAERLKGVDSTLKIQPAELGDSAVYLCASSRDRVNEQFFGPGTRLTVL.